The rows below give T cell receptor beta chains drawn from one sample of a study of naive and memory T cell subsets. Each CDR3 protein is one row after TCRdb ran MiXCR on the UMI-ligation and nested PCR reads. The sample contains more than 120,000 distinct CDR3 sequences, 15% to 20% of which appear only once. What was sequenced was naive CD8+ T cells from blood. These receptors were collected from a human donor in good health. The CDR3 runs from the conserved cysteine through the conserved F or W. Each record gives: clone size, J gene, V gene, D gene, CDR3 DNA, CDR3 protein. The D gene is left open where the match is weak. Rows give clone size only sometimes, using once, few, many, or a class for an expanded clone.

- TRBJ2-1 TRBV2 - TGTGCCAGCAGGGGGGGCGGAGCGGCCTACAATGAGCAGTTCTTC CASRGGGAAYNEQFF
- TRBJ1-5 TRBV15 - TGTGCCACCAGCAGGACAGGCGTCAAGAAACAGCCCCAGCATTTT CATSRTGVKKQPQHF
few TRBJ2-1 TRBV4-2 - TGTGCCAGCAGCCAAGATTCAGCGGACTCCTACAATGAGCAGTTCTTC CASSQDSADSYNEQFF
few TRBJ2-7 TRBV6-5 - TGTGCCAGCAGTTACTCTTACGGGGACGAGCAGTACTTC CASSYSYGDEQYF
- TRBJ2-1 TRBV7-2 - TGTGCCAGCAGCTTAAGGACTATTCGGTTGTTCTTC CASSLRTIRLFF
many TRBJ1-3 TRBV3-1 TRBD1 TGTGCCAGCAGAGGGATCCGGGACAGTGGAAACACCATATATTTT CASRGIRDSGNTIYF
few TRBJ2-3 TRBV4-3 TRBD1 TGCGCCAGCAGCCAAGGAACAGGGGTAGAGTATACGCAGTATTTT CASSQGTGVEYTQYF
- TRBJ1-1 TRBV28 - TGTGCCAGCAGTTCCCCCAATATGAACACTGAAGCTTTCTTT CASSSPNMNTEAFF
few TRBJ2-7 TRBV4-1 TRBD2 TGCGCCAGCAGCCAAGTAGAGCTAGCGGAGTACGAGCAGTACTTC CASSQVELAEYEQYF
- TRBJ2-3 TRBV11-2 TRBD2 TGTGCCAGCAGCTTAGTGTGGGGGCGTCTAGCGGGAGCGCAGGGTGGAGATACGCAGTATTTT CASSLVWGRLAGAQGGDTQYF
few TRBJ2-7 TRBV30 - TGTGCCTGGAGTCGGGGGCGGGAACGCTACGAGCAGTACTTC CAWSRGRERYEQYF
few TRBJ2-1 TRBV6-5 TRBD2 TGTGCCAGCAGTCCCTCCGGGACTAGCGTTAAACATGAGCAGTTCTTC CASSPSGTSVKHEQFF
- TRBJ2-7 TRBV27 - TGTGCCAGCAGTTTGTCCGGGACATTCTACGAGCAGTACTTC CASSLSGTFYEQYF
few TRBJ2-7 TRBV25-1 TRBD1 TGTGCCAGCAGTCCGGGACAGGCCTCCTACGAGCAGTACTTC CASSPGQASYEQYF
- TRBJ1-2 TRBV4-1 - TGCGCCAGCAGCCCCAGGAGGGCAGCTAACTATGGCTACACCTTC CASSPRRAANYGYTF
- TRBJ2-2 TRBV7-9 - TGTGCCAGCAGCTCCGGGGCCTGGGACACCGGGGAGCTGTTTTTT CASSSGAWDTGELFF
- TRBJ1-2 TRBV20-1 - TGCAGTGCTGACGGTCCGGGACGGAATATTTTCAACTATGGCTACACCTTC CSADGPGRNIFNYGYTF
- TRBJ2-1 TRBV13 - TGTGCCAGCAGCTTTAGCGTGATCTCCTACAATGAGCAGTTCTTC CASSFSVISYNEQFF
few TRBJ2-7 TRBV20-1 TRBD2 TGCAGTGCTAGAGATTCTAGCGGGAGTTCACCCTACGAGCAGTACTTC CSARDSSGSSPYEQYF
- TRBJ2-7 TRBV28 - TGTGCCAGCAGTTTTGGACTAAAGGGCTACGAGCAGTACTTC CASSFGLKGYEQYF
- TRBJ1-4 TRBV4-3 - TGCGCCAGCAGCCAAGATAGCGTGGTGGATGAAAAACTGTTTTTT CASSQDSVVDEKLFF
many TRBJ2-7 TRBV3-1 TRBD2 TGTGCCAGCAGCCAAGGGGCCTCTAGCGGATACTACGAGCAGTACTTC CASSQGASSGYYEQYF
- TRBJ1-2 TRBV4-3 - TGCGCCAGCAGCCAAGTGCGGGGCCGAGGCTACACCTTC CASSQVRGRGYTF
- TRBJ2-3 TRBV13 - TGTGCCAGCAGCCAGACGGGGAGCCCGGGCACAGATACGCAGTATTTT CASSQTGSPGTDTQYF
few TRBJ2-1 TRBV4-3 TRBD2 TGCGCCAGCAGCCCTCAGAGCGGGACCTACAATGAGCAGTTCTTC CASSPQSGTYNEQFF
- TRBJ1-1 TRBV15 - TGTGCCACCAGCTGGGATACGGGGACCACTGAAGCTTTCTTT CATSWDTGTTEAFF
few TRBJ2-1 TRBV28 - TGTGCCAGCAGTTCCCCATTGACCCGCTTCTCCTACAATGAGCAGTTCTTC CASSSPLTRFSYNEQFF
- TRBJ1-2 TRBV20-1 - TGCAGTGCTGCCGGTTGGGACTATGGCTACACCTTC CSAAGWDYGYTF
- TRBJ1-1 TRBV12-3/TRBV12-4 TRBD1 TGTGCCAGCACCCGGGACAGAGATTCCACTGAAGCTTTCTTT CASTRDRDSTEAFF
- TRBJ2-2 TRBV23-1 TRBD2 TGCGCTCAGAGGACTAGCGCCTTCAACACCGGGGAGCTGTTTTTT CAQRTSAFNTGELFF
few TRBJ1-2 TRBV6-6 - TGTGCCAGCAGTGACGGGATCGGGCCACCCAATGGCTACACCTTC CASSDGIGPPNGYTF
few TRBJ2-1 TRBV7-9 TRBD2 TGTGCCAGCAGCTCGACTAGCGGGGTCTCCTACAATGAGCAGTTCTTC CASSSTSGVSYNEQFF
- TRBJ2-2 TRBV9 - TGTGCCAGCAGCGCTTACAGGGAGGGGACCGGGGAGCTGTTTTTT CASSAYREGTGELFF
- TRBJ1-1 TRBV5-1 TRBD1 TGCGCCAGCAGCGACGGACAGGGGTTGAACACTGAAGCTTTCTTT CASSDGQGLNTEAFF
- TRBJ1-5 TRBV27 - TGTGCCAGCAGTTTCTTGGGGGATCGTCAGCCCCAGCATTTT CASSFLGDRQPQHF
- TRBJ1-5 TRBV28 - TGTGCCAGCAGTTTAAGACAGCCCCAGCATTTT CASSLRQPQHF
many TRBJ1-1 TRBV7-6 - TGTGCCACCGAACTGTTCTCTAACCCCATGAACACTGAAGCTTTCTTT CATELFSNPMNTEAFF
few TRBJ1-1 TRBV15 - TGTGCCACCAGCAGAGAAGGGGAGTGGGACCCTGAAGCTTTCTTT CATSREGEWDPEAFF
many TRBJ2-3 TRBV7-9 - TGTGCCGGCGGCAGAGATACGCAGTATTTT CAGGRDTQYF
- TRBJ2-1 TRBV5-6 - TGTGCCAGCAGCTTGGGGGCAGCCGGGACCAGTAATGAGCAGTTCTTC CASSLGAAGTSNEQFF
few TRBJ2-3 TRBV12-3/TRBV12-4 - TGTGCCAGCAGTCCCCCCCGTGGCCAAATCACAGATACGCAGTATTTT CASSPPRGQITDTQYF
- TRBJ2-7 TRBV12-3/TRBV12-4 - TGTGCCAGCAGACCAGGGGTCGAGCAGTACTTC CASRPGVEQYF
few TRBJ2-7 TRBV15 - TGTGCCACCAGCAGAGATCTCGAGACCTACGAGCAGTACTTC CATSRDLETYEQYF
- TRBJ2-7 TRBV5-4 TRBD2 TGTGCCAGCAGCAAAAGCGGGGCCACCTACGAGCAGTACTTC CASSKSGATYEQYF
few TRBJ2-1 TRBV29-1 - TGCAGCGTTGACGGCGGGGCAGACTACAATGAGCAGTTCTTC CSVDGGADYNEQFF
- TRBJ1-5 TRBV25-1 TRBD1 TGTGCCAGCAGTGCAGGGGGGGCTTACGAAGAGCCCCAGCATTTT CASSAGGAYEEPQHF
few TRBJ2-7 TRBV20-1 TRBD2 TGCAGTGCTGGGGGGGAGCGGAGCTCCTACGAGCAGTACTTC CSAGGERSSYEQYF
- TRBJ2-2 TRBV7-9 TRBD1 TGTGCCAGCAGCCCCGGACAGGGCGGCGGGGAGCTGTTTTTT CASSPGQGGGELFF
- TRBJ2-5 TRBV7-6 TRBD2 TGTGCCAGCAGCCCCCGACCGGGACTAGCAGATGCAGAGACCCAGTACTTC CASSPRPGLADAETQYF
few TRBJ2-7 TRBV27 - TGTGCCAGTAAGACAGGACAGAGAAGCTCCTACGAGCAGTACTTC CASKTGQRSSYEQYF
- TRBJ2-3 TRBV29-1 TRBD2 TGCAGCGTTGAAGATTGGGTACCAGCGGGAGACACAGATACGCAGTATTTT CSVEDWVPAGDTDTQYF
- TRBJ2-1 TRBV3-1 TRBD2 TGTGCCAGCAGCACACGGACTAGCGGGGAAGACTACAATGAGCAGTTCTTC CASSTRTSGEDYNEQFF
- TRBJ2-3 TRBV12-3/TRBV12-4 - TGTGCCAGCAGCTTAAGGGGGGATACGCAGTATTTT CASSLRGDTQYF
few TRBJ2-7 TRBV6-1 - TGTGCCAGCAACCCGCCCTACGAGCAGTACTTC CASNPPYEQYF